The rows below give T cell receptor beta chains drawn from one sample of a study of identical twins. TCRdb ran MiXCR on the 5' RACE reads and lists one entry per CDR3 protein. In the table there are under 900,000 distinct CDR3 sequences, 15% to 20% of which are singletons. The data were also submitted as part of a second study, on T cells expressing NK-cell markers.

Sequencing used PBMCs. Receptor source: a woman younger than 30 in good health. The CDR3 runs from the conserved cysteine through the conserved F or W. D genes are given only for firm matches. Some rows mark clone size as missing; the rest say once, few, many or name a class of expanded clone.

j_call d_call v_call clone_size cdr3_nt cdr3_aa
TRBJ2-3 - TRBV9 - TGTGCCAGCAGCGTGGGGATCACGGGGGTCACAGATACGCAGTATTTT CASSVGITGVTDTQYF
TRBJ2-1 - TRBV4-3 - TGCGCCAGCAGCCAAGATAGAACAGTATACAATGAGCAGTTCTTC CASSQDRTVYNEQFF
TRBJ2-7 - TRBV3-1 - TGTGCCAGCAGCCAAAGCCGGTTCTACGAGCAGTACTTC CASSQSRFYEQYF
TRBJ2-2 TRBD2 TRBV7-2 few TGTGCCAGCAGCTCCGGGACTAGGTTCGGCGGGGAGCTGTTTTTT CASSSGTRFGGELFF
TRBJ2-7 TRBD1 TRBV5-1 many TGCGCCAGCAGCCCCGGGACAGGGTTGACCTACGAGCAGTACTTC CASSPGTGLTYEQYF
TRBJ2-1 - TRBV4-2 few TGTGCCAGCAGCCAAGTCTGGGAGGGGGCAAATGAGCAGTTCTTC CASSQVWEGANEQFF
TRBJ1-5 - TRBV12-3/TRBV12-4 once TGTGCCAGCCGCCCCCAGTTGAGCAATCAGCCCCAGCATTTT CASRPQLSNQPQHF
TRBJ1-2 - TRBV12-3/TRBV12-4 few TGTGCCAGCAGTTCCCGACGTGGCTCTGGGATACGCTACACCTTC CASSSRRGSGIRYTF
TRBJ2-1 - TRBV11-3 few TGTGCCAGCAGCCTCCGGGTGGATCCCATCAATGAGCAGTTCTTC CASSLRVDPINEQFF
TRBJ2-7 - TRBV18 few TGTGCCAGCTCACCACCAGTTCAGACCCCGAAGCAGTACTTC CASSPPVQTPKQYF
TRBJ2-3 TRBD2 TRBV4-2 few TGTGCCAGCAGCCTCTCCCGGACTAGCGGGGTTAGCACAGATACGCAGTATTTT CASSLSRTSGVSTDTQYF
TRBJ2-5 - TRBV12-3/TRBV12-4 few TGTGCCAGCAGTTCCCTTCAAGCCGGAGGCGAGGAGACCCAGTACTTC CASSSLQAGGEETQYF
TRBJ1-2 TRBD1 TRBV2 - TGTGCCAGCACCGTGACAGGGCACATTAACTATGGCTACACCTTC CASTVTGHINYGYTF
TRBJ2-2 - TRBV11-2 - TGTGCCAGCAGCTTAACAGGGGGGGACGGGGAGCTGTTTTTT CASSLTGGDGELFF
TRBJ1-2 TRBD1 TRBV6-1 few TGTGCCAGCAGCCGACAGGGAGTTCAGCCGTCGGTATCCTTC CASSRQGVQPSVSF
TRBJ1-2 - TRBV10-3 - TGTGCCATCAGCCCTAACGAGGGGTATGGCTACACCTTC CAISPNEGYGYTF
TRBJ2-2 TRBD2 TRBV6-2/TRBV6-3 few TGTGCCAGCAGTTATTCTCTAGCGGGAGGAATCGGGGAGCTGTTTTTT CASSYSLAGGIGELFF
TRBJ2-1 - TRBV11-2 few TGTGCCAGCAGGTCAGGCGTCGGTGAGCAGTTCTTC CASRSGVGEQFF
TRBJ2-2 - TRBV7-2 few TGTGCCAGCAGCTTAGCGCGGACGGTGACCGGGGAGCTGTTTTTT CASSLARTVTGELFF
TRBJ2-1 TRBD2 TRBV7-3 - TGTGCCAGCAGCTTAAGATTGCGGGGGGGTTACAATGAGCAGTTCTTC CASSLRLRGGYNEQFF
TRBJ2-2 - TRBV12-5 few TGTGCTAGTGGTTTGGTCCCCAACACCGGGGAGCTGTTTTTT CASGLVPNTGELFF
TRBJ1-1 TRBD1 TRBV29-1 few TGCAGCGGTGGACAGGGGCACACTGAAGCTTTCTTT CSGGQGHTEAFF
TRBJ1-6 - TRBV19 few TGTGCCAGTAGTATCGCGGACTCAACCTATTCACCCCTCCACTTT CASSIADSTYSPLHF
TRBJ2-4 - TRBV12-3/TRBV12-4 - TGTGCCAGCGCGACACCGAAAAACATTCAGTACTTC CASATPKNIQYF
TRBJ2-4 - TRBV28 - TGTGCCAGCAAACCCCGGGAAATCAAAAACATTCAGTACTTC CASKPREIKNIQYF